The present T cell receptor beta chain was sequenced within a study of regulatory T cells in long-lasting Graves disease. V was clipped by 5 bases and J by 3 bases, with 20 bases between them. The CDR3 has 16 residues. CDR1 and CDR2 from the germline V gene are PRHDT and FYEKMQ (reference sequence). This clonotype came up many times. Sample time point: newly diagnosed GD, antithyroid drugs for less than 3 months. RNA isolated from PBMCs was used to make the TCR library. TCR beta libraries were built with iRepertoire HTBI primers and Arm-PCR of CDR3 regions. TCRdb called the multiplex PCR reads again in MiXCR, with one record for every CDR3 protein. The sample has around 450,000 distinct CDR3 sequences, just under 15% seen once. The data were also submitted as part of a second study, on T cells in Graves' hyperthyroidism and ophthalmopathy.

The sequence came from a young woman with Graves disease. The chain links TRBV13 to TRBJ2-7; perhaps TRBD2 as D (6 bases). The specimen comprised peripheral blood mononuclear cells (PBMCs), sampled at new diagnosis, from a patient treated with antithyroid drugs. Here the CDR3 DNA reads TGTGCCAGCAGCCGCCGCGGGGCCACACCCCGCTACGAGCAGTACTTC. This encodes CASSRRGATPRYEQYF.